This T cell receptor beta chain appears in the sequencing data of a study of vaccination effects on CD4 cells after COVID-19. Sequencing used immunoSEQ multiplex PCR; TCRdb keeps in-frame clones, though not all of them. This table has 45,000 to 55,000 clones, roughly 70% appearing once. Study conclusions and caveats: Cross-reaction with common cold coronaviruses was seen in only 1 of 255 vaccine-induced clones from healthy vaccinees.

Subsequent to a culture period of approximately 11 days, CD4+ T cells were isolated. Participants got two doses of BNT162b2 or mRNA-1273 vaccine. The study found no prior SARS-CoV-2 infection in the vaccine recipients, who tested negative for nucleocapsid antibodies. As to this clone: Its target is not known.

This CDR3 region has 19 residues. Germline CDR1 and CDR2: MGHRA and YSYEKL. The V end was cut by 1 base, the J end by 1 base, with 22 bases between. This receptor was obtained from a human donor who received a COVID-19 vaccine. The sequencing here drew on CD4+ T cells from PBMCs cultured without peptide, taken after COVID-19 vaccination. The chain is built from TRBV4-1 and TRBJ1-1; TRBD1 might be the D (5 bases). The DNA of the CDR3 is TGCGCCAGCAGCCAAGTTTGGTTGTTGCCGGGACGCCAGAACACTGAAGCTTTCTTT. Its translation is CASSQVWLLPGRQNTEAFF.